One sample yielded the 23 T cell receptor beta chains listed below, sequenced in a study of T cell responses to AZD1222 COVID-19 vaccine. Clones were sequenced by immunoSEQ multiplex PCR, and TCRdb holds only the in-frame ones, with some missing. Among 120,000 to 150,000 clones listed, about 90% were seen once. The material sequenced was peripheral blood, taken 28 days after the second AZD1222 dose. The receptors here all came from an adult who received the AZD1222 COVID-19 vaccine.

This clone was detected only once. This chain uses TRBV4-3 with TRBJ2-7; 8 bases line up with TRBD2. The CDR3 has 15 amino acids. Germline-derived CDR1 and CDR2 are LGHNA and YSLEER. Trimming cost V 0 bases and J 2 bases; bases outside gene matches: 3. CDR3 coding DNA: TGCGCCAGCAGCCAAGATTGGGGACTAGCCTACGAGCAGTACTTC. Its translation: CASSQDWGLAYEQYF.

The chain is built from TRBV4-3 and TRBJ1-6; unclear D gene. Trimming stripped 0 bases from V and 11 bases from J, with 14 bases between. Germline V gene data show CDR1 as LGHNA and CDR2 as YSLEER. CDR3 length: 15 residues. This CDR3 is CASSQDLQGPTPLHF. CDR3 DNA sequence: TGCGCCAGCAGCCAAGATTTGCAAGGACCTACACCCCTCCACTTT.

The chain combines TRBV10-1 with TRBJ2-2; D ambiguous. The germline gives CDR1 WNHNN, CDR2 SYGVQD (reference sequence). The V end lost 0 bases, the J end lost 7 bases, and 9 bases lay between the germline ends. This CDR3 is 14 amino acids long. CDR3 nucleotide sequence: TGCGCCAGCAGTGAGTCCCGCGTGCGCGGGGAGCTGTTTTTT. Residues: CASSESRVRGELFF.

The CDR3 DNA sequence: TGTGCCAGTAGTATCCGGGCCAACACTGAAGCTTTCTTT. As protein: CASSIRANTEAFF. The chain has TRBV19 and TRBJ1-1; no definite D call. V shed 3 bases and J shed 2 bases, with 7 bases lying between them. Germline V CDR1 and CDR2: LNHDA, SQIVND (reference sequence). This CDR3 contains 13 residues. The complete variable domain, with remaining parts taken from reference TRBV19 and TRBJ1-1, reads DGGITQSPKYLFRKEGQNVTLSCEQNLNHDAMYWYRQDPGQGLRLIYYSQIVNDFQKGDIAEGYSVSREKKESFPLTVTSAQKNPTAFYLCASSIRANTEAFFGQGTRLTVV.

CDR3 bases: TGTGCCTGGAGTGTTGATCGGCTAGCGGGAGTAAGGTCCTACAATGAGCAGTTCTTC. Protein sequence: CAWSVDRLAGVRSYNEQFF. V usage is TRBV30 and J usage is TRBJ2-1, with 10 positions matching TRBD2. J lost 1 base, V lost 0 bases, and 12 bases had no gene match. The CDR3 extends over 19 amino acids. The germline V gene encodes CDR1 GTSNPN and CDR2 SVGIG (reference sequence).

V and J are TRBV25-1 and TRBJ2-3; 7 bases are a match to TRBD1. Trimming took 4 bases from V and 0 from J; bases not matched to a gene: 13. The length of the CDR3 is 18 residues. CDR1 is MGHDK and CDR2 is SYGVNS in the germline V gene. CDR3 protein: CASSGRKTGMDSTDTQYF. In DNA form, the CDR3 reads TGTGCCAGCAGTGGCCGGAAGACAGGGATGGATAGCACAGATACGCAGTATTTT.

The chain carries TRBV2 and TRBJ2-7, with TRBD1 matching over 9 bases. The CDR3 has 14 amino acids. The trim removed 3 bases at V and 5 bases at J, leaving 5 bases unmatched. Per germline, CDR1 SNHLY and CDR2 FYNNEI. As DNA, the CDR3 is TGTGCCAGCAGTGAGAACAGGGGGCCTCACGAGCAGTACTTC. Translating gives CASSENRGPHEQYF.

The chain links TRBV19 to TRBJ1-5; 7 positions match TRBD1. Germline CDR1 is LNHDA and CDR2 is SQIVND (reference sequence). The trim removed 6 bases at V and 7 bases at J, leaving 9 bases unmatched. This CDR3 spans 14 amino acids. The CDR3 sequence is CASRRQGGMQPQHF. The CDR3 DNA is TGTGCCAGTAGGAGACAGGGAGGAATGCAGCCCCAGCATTTT.

The rearrangement links TRBV2 to TRBJ2-1; D could derive from TRBD1 or TRBD2 (5 bases each). The germline gives CDR1 SNHLY, CDR2 FYNNEI. This CDR3 is built from 16 residues. V was shortened by 5 bases and J by 9 bases, with 23 bases between the two germline ends. The CDR3 sequence is CASSTNRDPRTGEQFF. The CDR3 DNA sequence: TGTGCCAGCAGTACTAACCGGGACCCCCGAACGGGTGAGCAGTTCTTC.

The chain joins TRBV18 to TRBJ2-3; D remains unclear. Trimming took 3 bases from V and 1 from J, leaving 11 bases between them. This CDR3 has 15 amino acids. Looked up from germline, CDR1 is KGHSH and CDR2 is LQKENI. The CDR3 nucleotides are TGTGCCAGCTCACCTGTACAAGGTGGCACAGATACGCAGTATTTT. Encoded protein: CASSPVQGGTDTQYF.

This clone has only a few counts. This rearrangement joins TRBV28 to TRBJ1-2, with a tentative D call TRBD1 (5 bases). There are 12 residues in the CDR3. Trimming removed 6 bases from V and 3 bases from J, with 8 bases in between. CDR1 MDHEN and CDR2 SYDVKM come from the germline V gene. The DNA for the CDR3 is TGTGCCAGCAGCCCCAGGGACTATGGCTACACCTTC. Encoded protein: CASSPRDYGYTF.

V and J are TRBV5-6 and TRBJ1-6; TRBD1 matches 8 bases. The CDR3 sequence is 18 residues long. In germline, CDR1 is SGHDT, CDR2 YYEEEE. V shed 4 bases and J 6 bases; nucleotides not matched to a gene: 15. This chain's CDR3 is CASSPGRTGRVGNSPLHF. The CDR3 coding sequence is TGTGCCAGCAGCCCAGGACGGACAGGGCGTGTGGGTAATTCACCCCTCCACTTT.

The CDR3 DNA follows: TGTGCCAGCAGCCATTCATTATCTGGGCAGGGGATCTACGAGCAGTACTTC. Translating gives CASSHSLSGQGIYEQYF. The chain couples TRBV11-2 to TRBJ2-7, with D possibly matching TRBD1 (6 bases). V dropped 5 bases and J dropped 3 bases, with 23 bases sitting between them. Germline CDR1 reads SGHAT; CDR2 reads FQNNGV. This CDR3 has 17 residues.

V is TRBV5-1 and J is TRBJ2-1; possibly TRBD1 for D (5 bases). The germline V and J ends were trimmed by 2 bases and 4 bases, with 13 bases remaining between them. Germline CDR1 and CDR2: SGHRS and YFSETQ. CDR3 length equals 15 residues. The CDR3 loop reads CASSFEQGSYNEQFF. CDR3 bases: TGCGCCAGCAGCTTCGAGCAGGGATCTTACAATGAGCAGTTCTTC.

The chain recombines TRBV5-5 with TRBJ1-3; D might be TRBD1 (5 bases). CDR3 length: 16 amino acids. Germline values: CDR1 SGHKS, CDR2 YYEKEE (reference sequence). V was cut by 0 bases and J by 0 bases, with 10 bases left in between. For the CDR3, the DNA is TGTGCCAGCAGCTTGGGACAGCCGTTCTCTGGAAACACCATATATTTT. This translates into CASSLGQPFSGNTIYF.

This clone was counted once. The chain employs TRBV24-1 and TRBJ2-7; D is possibly TRBD2 (6 bases). V was pared by 3 bases and J by 6 bases, with 11 bases between. The germline V gene encodes CDR1 KGHDR and CDR2 SFDVKD. This CDR3 spans 13 amino acids. CDR3 coding DNA: TGTGCCACCAGTGATGGGGGGATCGGCGAGCAGTACTTC. Protein product: CATSDGGIGEQYF.

This clone was seen once. The rearrangement links TRBV7-3 to TRBJ2-3; TRBD2 agrees at 9 bases. The germline gives CDR1 SGHTA, CDR2 FQGTGA. Trimming at V came to 5 bases and at J to 5 bases, leaving 11 bases not matched to a gene. The CDR3 loop spans 16 amino acids. CDR3 DNA: TGTGCCAGCAGCGCCGAGCGGGGGGCCGTAATAGATACGCAGTATTTT. Protein: CASSAERGAVIDTQYF.

The V gene is TRBV6-5, the J gene TRBJ1-1; D possibly corresponds to TRBD1 (5 bases). Germline values: CDR1 MNHEY, CDR2 SVGAGI. Trimming took off 6 bases at V and 5 bases at J, with 10 bases between the two ends. The CDR3 runs 12 residues. CDR3 nucleotide sequence: TGTGCCAGCAGACAACCAGGGACTGAAGCTTTCTTT. It is translated as CASRQPGTEAFF.

The chain couples TRBV15 to TRBJ2-7; 9 bases match TRBD2. V lost 3 bases and J lost 4; bases outside the gene matches: 13. The CDR3 runs 17 residues. The germline CDR1 and CDR2 sequences are LNHNV and YYDKDF (reference sequence). CDR3 nucleotide sequence: TGTGCCACCAGCAGGGGGGGGTTAAGGACTAGCGTTTACGAGCAGTACTTC. This encodes CATSRGGLRTSVYEQYF.

The rearrangement joins TRBV7-9 to TRBJ1-1, with 8 bases fitting TRBD1. Germline lookup yields CDR1 SEHNR and CDR2 FQNEAQ (reference sequence). Trimming at V came to 2 bases and at J to 0 bases, leaving 5 bases not matched to a gene. The CDR3 sequence is 16 residues long. CDR3 sequence (DNA): TGTGCCAGCAGCTTATGGACAGGGACTATGAACACTGAAGCTTTCTTT. Its translation: CASSLWTGTMNTEAFF.

This clone was counted once. The V gene is TRBV7-2, the J gene TRBJ2-7; TRBD2 matches at 13 bases. Germline CDR1 is SGHTA and CDR2 is FQGNSA. This CDR3 is 15 amino acids long. V lost 4 bases and J lost 6; bases outside the gene matches: 6. In nucleotides, the CDR3 is TGTGCCAGCAGCTCCCAACTAGCGGGAGGGGGCGAGCAGTACTTC. Translating gives CASSSQLAGGGEQYF.

The chain links TRBV3-1 (or the pseudogene TRBV3-2) to TRBJ1-1, with D tentatively TRBD1 (5 bases). Trimming took off 4 bases at V and 1 base at J, with 22 bases between the two ends. Germline V gene lookup returns CDR1 LGHDT and CDR2 YNNKEL (reference sequence). The CDR3 covers 18 residues. The CDR3 here is CASSPSLVSGRGNTEAFF. As DNA, the CDR3 is TGTGCCAGCAGCCCGTCCCTGGTTTCAGGGCGAGGGAACACTGAAGCTTTCTTT.

The chain uses TRBV19 and TRBJ1-4, with a possible D match to TRBD1 (6 bases). This CDR3 spans 15 amino acids. Per germline, CDR1 LNHDA and CDR2 SQIVND (reference sequence). V was clipped by 1 base and J by 7 bases, with 13 bases between them. The CDR3 region has the DNA TGTGCCAGTAGTATAGGACAGGAGGTAACTGAAAAACTGTTTTTT. It specifies CASSIGQEVTEKLFF.